This note documents a single T cell receptor (beta chain) sequence. The antigen remains undetermined. The entry originates in a study of cytomegalovirus exposure and HLA in healthy donors. Study-wide context: Earlier sequencing of 150 million to 200 million T cells yielded 100 million to 140 million unique TCR beta sequences. The study's findings and limits: About 87% or about 30% of the time was how often most TCR beta V segments were productive, according to an earlier analysis.

Primers: 60 Vbeta forward and 13 Jbeta reverse. Using immunoSEQ multiplex PCR, the repertoire was profiled, and TCRdb retains in-frame clones only, with some absent. The sample comprises 150,000 to 200,000 clones, almost 85% of which are singletons, and around 0.52% rests with the top ten. Trimming stripped 2 bases from V and 2 bases from J, with 8 bases between. This CDR3 region has 14 residues. Per germline, CDR1 ENHRY and CDR2 SYGVKD. The specimen was PBMCs. The chain has TRBV10-3 and TRBJ2-3; D might be TRBD2 (6 bases). The clonotype originates from a woman aged 50 to 60 in good health and CMV-seronegative. In DNA form, the CDR3 reads TGTGCCATCAGTGAGGGGGGACTCACAGATACGCAGTATTTT. Protein: CAISEGGLTDTQYF.